The rows below give T cell receptor beta chains drawn from one sample of a study of naive and memory T cell subsets. MiXCR, applied by TCRdb to the UMI-ligation and nested PCR reads, yields one record per CDR3 protein. The sample records 95,000 to 150,000 distinct CDR3 sequences, roughly 36% being singletons. The sample was central memory CD4+ T cells from blood. The source is a human donor in good health. Both conserved end residues are part of each CDR3. Each record gives: V gene, J gene, clone size, D gene, CDR3 DNA, CDR3 protein. A D gene is named only where the DNA matches it firmly. Rows give clone size only sometimes, using once, few, many, or a class for an expanded clone.

V gene: TRBV2; J gene: TRBJ2-7; clone size: NA; D gene: TRBD2; CDR3 DNA: TGTGCCAGCAGCGAACGTCTTCTAGCGGGAGCCGCCGAGCAGTACTTC; CDR3 protein: CASSERLLAGAAEQYF
V gene: TRBV12-3/TRBV12-4; J gene: TRBJ1-1; clone size: few; D gene: NA; CDR3 DNA: TGTGCCAGCAGTTTAGGAGCGAACACTGAAGCTTTCTTT; CDR3 protein: CASSLGANTEAFF
V gene: TRBV11-2; J gene: TRBJ2-3; clone size: NA; D gene: NA; CDR3 DNA: TGTGCCAGCAGCTTAGATCTGGGGACAGATACGCAGTATTTT; CDR3 protein: CASSLDLGTDTQYF
V gene: TRBV6-1; J gene: TRBJ1-6; clone size: NA; D gene: NA; CDR3 DNA: TGTGCCACCTCTCTGGGGAATTCACCCCTCCACTTT; CDR3 protein: CATSLGNSPLHF
V gene: TRBV7-8; J gene: TRBJ1-5; clone size: NA; D gene: NA; CDR3 DNA: TGTGCCAGCAGCTTATGGCGGGGGCAACTTCAGCCCCAGCATTTT; CDR3 protein: CASSLWRGQLQPQHF
V gene: TRBV19; J gene: TRBJ2-7; clone size: NA; D gene: NA; CDR3 DNA: TGTGCCAGTAGTGACCCCTCGGGGAGGACTTCCTACGAGCAGTACTTC; CDR3 protein: CASSDPSGRTSYEQYF
V gene: TRBV4-2; J gene: TRBJ2-3; clone size: NA; D gene: NA; CDR3 DNA: TGTGCCAGCAGCCAAGTAGCCCGTACGCAGTATTTT; CDR3 protein: CASSQVARTQYF
V gene: TRBV27; J gene: TRBJ2-4; clone size: few; D gene: TRBD2; CDR3 DNA: TGTGCCAGCAGTTTATCGAAGGGACTAGCGGGAGAGGCAAACATTCAGTACTTC; CDR3 protein: CASSLSKGLAGEANIQYF
V gene: TRBV7-8; J gene: TRBJ2-2; clone size: few; D gene: TRBD2; CDR3 DNA: TGTGCCAGCAGCCCGATTATACGGCCGCGGGAGGTCGGGGAGCTGTTTTTT; CDR3 protein: CASSPIIRPREVGELFF
V gene: TRBV20-1; J gene: TRBJ1-4; clone size: NA; D gene: NA; CDR3 DNA: TGCAGTGCTAGGGTCCTGGGGCCGGGGGAAAAACTGTTTTTT; CDR3 protein: CSARVLGPGEKLFF
V gene: TRBV5-1; J gene: TRBJ1-2; clone size: NA; D gene: NA; CDR3 DNA: TGCGCCAGCAGACGGCGGGGAACAGGAGATGTATATGGCTACACCTTC; CDR3 protein: CASRRRGTGDVYGYTF
V gene: TRBV20-1; J gene: TRBJ2-3; clone size: NA; D gene: NA; CDR3 DNA: TGCAGTGCTAGAGATCTGCCAGGGGATCAAACTTACACAGATACGCAGTATTTT; CDR3 protein: CSARDLPGDQTYTDTQYF
V gene: TRBV29-1; J gene: TRBJ2-1; clone size: NA; D gene: NA; CDR3 DNA: TGCAGCGTGGGGGGAGGAGGAGCGGCCAATGAGCAGTTCTTC; CDR3 protein: CSVGGGGAANEQFF
V gene: TRBV20-1; J gene: TRBJ2-1; clone size: few; D gene: TRBD2; CDR3 DNA: TGCAGTGCTAGAGATGGCGGGAGGGCCCCCCGTAACAATGAGCAGTTCTTC; CDR3 protein: CSARDGGRAPRNNEQFF
V gene: TRBV29-1; J gene: TRBJ1-1; clone size: few; D gene: NA; CDR3 DNA: TGCAGCGCTGAACCTATTAGGAACACTGAAGCTTTCTTT; CDR3 protein: CSAEPIRNTEAFF
V gene: TRBV5-1; J gene: TRBJ2-1; clone size: NA; D gene: NA; CDR3 DNA: TGCGCCAGCAGCTTGGCTGGAGTCGTCTCCTACAATGAGCAGTTCTTC; CDR3 protein: CASSLAGVVSYNEQFF
V gene: TRBV20-1; J gene: TRBJ2-7; clone size: NA; D gene: TRBD2; CDR3 DNA: TGCAGTGCCCGAGGCCCTAGCGGAGCCAGGGAGCAGTACTTC; CDR3 protein: CSARGPSGAREQYF
V gene: TRBV29-1; J gene: TRBJ2-3; clone size: few; D gene: TRBD2; CDR3 DNA: TGCAGCGTCTTTAGCGGGATCAGTCACAGAGATACGCAGTATTTT; CDR3 protein: CSVFSGISHRDTQYF
V gene: TRBV6-6; J gene: TRBJ2-3; clone size: once; D gene: NA; CDR3 DNA: TGTGCCAGCAGAAGAGCGGATACGCAGTATTTT; CDR3 protein: CASRRADTQYF
V gene: TRBV3-1; J gene: TRBJ2-7; clone size: few; D gene: NA; CDR3 DNA: TGTGCCAGCAGCCAAGGCGACAGTACCTACGAGCAGTACTTC; CDR3 protein: CASSQGDSTYEQYF
V gene: TRBV6-5; J gene: TRBJ2-3; clone size: NA; D gene: TRBD2; CDR3 DNA: TGTGCCAGCAAACCGTATGGACTAGCGGGAGGGGATACGCAGTATTTT; CDR3 protein: CASKPYGLAGGDTQYF
V gene: TRBV5-4; J gene: TRBJ2-3; clone size: NA; D gene: NA; CDR3 DNA: TGTGCCAGCAGCTTGGCCGGAGCAGGCCCGGATACGCAGTATTTT; CDR3 protein: CASSLAGAGPDTQYF
V gene: TRBV2; J gene: TRBJ1-2; clone size: NA; D gene: NA; CDR3 DNA: TGTGCCAGCAGTGAAGGACCCGCGAACTATGGCTACACCTTC; CDR3 protein: CASSEGPANYGYTF
V gene: TRBV5-6; J gene: TRBJ2-1; clone size: few; D gene: TRBD1; CDR3 DNA: TGTGCCAGCAGCTCTACTCGGGACAGCCTTTACAATGAGCAGTTCTTC; CDR3 protein: CASSSTRDSLYNEQFF
V gene: TRBV5-4; J gene: TRBJ2-3; clone size: NA; D gene: NA; CDR3 DNA: TGTGCCAGCAGCTTGCCGGGCAGAACCACAGATACGCAGTATTTT; CDR3 protein: CASSLPGRTTDTQYF
V gene: TRBV12-3/TRBV12-4; J gene: TRBJ2-7; clone size: NA; D gene: TRBD1; CDR3 DNA: TGTGCCAGCAGTCAAGTCCCGGGACAGGGCGGCGAGCAGTACTTC; CDR3 protein: CASSQVPGQGGEQYF
V gene: TRBV10-3; J gene: TRBJ2-3; clone size: NA; D gene: NA; CDR3 DNA: TGTGCCATCAGTGACTCCCCCGGGCGGGCCGGCACAGATACGCAGTATTTT; CDR3 protein: CAISDSPGRAGTDTQYF
V gene: TRBV5-5; J gene: TRBJ2-7; clone size: NA; D gene: NA; CDR3 DNA: TGTGCCAGCAGCTTCGGCCCGGGGGAGCAGTACTTC; CDR3 protein: CASSFGPGEQYF
V gene: TRBV27; J gene: TRBJ2-5; clone size: NA; D gene: TRBD2; CDR3 DNA: TGTGCCAGCAGTTTGGGGGGACTAGCGGGAGGGCCGGGTCGAGAGACCCAGTACTTC; CDR3 protein: CASSLGGLAGGPGRETQYF
V gene: TRBV14; J gene: TRBJ2-1; clone size: NA; D gene: NA; CDR3 DNA: TGTGCCAGCAGTCCGGACAATGAGCAGTTCTTC; CDR3 protein: CASSPDNEQFF
V gene: TRBV11-2; J gene: TRBJ2-1; clone size: NA; D gene: NA; CDR3 DNA: TGTGCCAGCAGTTCCAGGATGGTCAATGAGCAGTTCTTC; CDR3 protein: CASSSRMVNEQFF
V gene: TRBV20-1; J gene: TRBJ2-7; clone size: NA; D gene: TRBD2; CDR3 DNA: TGCAGTGCTACAGCGGGAGTGGGAGAGCAGTACTTC; CDR3 protein: CSATAGVGEQYF
V gene: TRBV24-1; J gene: TRBJ1-2; clone size: NA; D gene: TRBD1; CDR3 DNA: TGTGCCACCAGTGACAGACAGGGATGGAATGGCTACACCTTC; CDR3 protein: CATSDRQGWNGYTF
V gene: TRBV7-2; J gene: TRBJ1-3; clone size: NA; D gene: NA; CDR3 DNA: TGTGCCAGCAGCTTAGAAAGAAACACCATATATTTT; CDR3 protein: CASSLERNTIYF
V gene: TRBV5-5; J gene: TRBJ2-2; clone size: few; D gene: TRBD2; CDR3 DNA: TGTGCCAGCAGCCAGAAGGGAGGGACCGGGGAGCTGTTTTTT; CDR3 protein: CASSQKGGTGELFF
V gene: TRBV25-1; J gene: TRBJ2-5; clone size: NA; D gene: TRBD1; CDR3 DNA: TGTGCCAGCAGTCCGCCCGGGACAGGGTCGGAGACCCAGTACTTC; CDR3 protein: CASSPPGTGSETQYF
V gene: TRBV28; J gene: TRBJ1-5; clone size: many; D gene: NA; CDR3 DNA: TGTGCCAGCATTGGGGGGGGGGTCTCGAGCAATCAGCCCCAGCATTTT; CDR3 protein: CASIGGGVSSNQPQHF
V gene: TRBV18; J gene: TRBJ1-5; clone size: NA; D gene: NA; CDR3 DNA: TGTGCCAGCTCACAGATTTGGGGGGGCAATCAGCCCCAGCATTTT; CDR3 protein: CASSQIWGGNQPQHF
V gene: TRBV5-1; J gene: TRBJ2-3; clone size: NA; D gene: TRBD2; CDR3 DNA: TGTGCCAGCAGTCATCTAGCGGGTGGTGCAGATACGCAGTATTTT; CDR3 protein: CASSHLAGGADTQYF
V gene: TRBV19; J gene: TRBJ2-1; clone size: few; D gene: NA; CDR3 DNA: TGTGCCAGTAGTATTGATCAAGCCTACAATGAGCAGTTCTTC; CDR3 protein: CASSIDQAYNEQFF
V gene: TRBV15; J gene: TRBJ2-3; clone size: NA; D gene: TRBD1; CDR3 DNA: TGTGCCACCAGCAGAGGGACAGGGAGCACAGATACGCAGTATTTT; CDR3 protein: CATSRGTGSTDTQYF
V gene: TRBV9; J gene: TRBJ2-5; clone size: NA; D gene: TRBD2; CDR3 DNA: TGTGCCAGCAGCGTAGGATCCGGGAGGAAAGAAGAGACCCAGTACTTC; CDR3 protein: CASSVGSGRKEETQYF
V gene: TRBV20-1; J gene: TRBJ2-3; clone size: NA; D gene: TRBD2; CDR3 DNA: TGCAGTGCCCGGGGACTAGCGGGGCCCAGTACGACAAGTACGCAGTATTTT; CDR3 protein: CSARGLAGPSTTSTQYF
V gene: TRBV20-1; J gene: TRBJ1-5; clone size: few; D gene: NA; CDR3 DNA: TGCAGCGGTTCGGAGGGAAGAGGTGGCGGAAATCAGCCCCAGCATTTT; CDR3 protein: CSGSEGRGGGNQPQHF
V gene: TRBV6-1; J gene: TRBJ2-1; clone size: NA; D gene: TRBD2; CDR3 DNA: TGTGCCAGCAGAGCCGGGACTAGCGGCTACAATGAGCAGTTCTTC; CDR3 protein: CASRAGTSGYNEQFF
V gene: TRBV6-5; J gene: TRBJ1-2; clone size: few; D gene: NA; CDR3 DNA: TGTGCCAGCAGTTCCCCAGCGGGGGGCTATGGCTACACCTTC; CDR3 protein: CASSSPAGGYGYTF
V gene: TRBV12-3/TRBV12-4; J gene: TRBJ1-3; clone size: NA; D gene: NA; CDR3 DNA: TGTGCCAGCAGTTTAGAAGCCATCTCTGGAAACACCATATATTTT; CDR3 protein: CASSLEAISGNTIYF
V gene: TRBV4-3; J gene: TRBJ1-6; clone size: NA; D gene: NA; CDR3 DNA: TGCGCCAGCAGCCAATCAGGGACTCATTCACCCCTCCACTTT; CDR3 protein: CASSQSGTHSPLHF
V gene: TRBV28; J gene: TRBJ2-1; clone size: NA; D gene: NA; CDR3 DNA: TGTGCCAGCAGTGCTGGCACCCTTAATGAGCAGTTCTTC; CDR3 protein: CASSAGTLNEQFF
V gene: TRBV5-1; J gene: TRBJ2-2; clone size: NA; D gene: TRBD1; CDR3 DNA: TGCGCCAGCAGCATGACAGGGTGGTCAGTCGGGGAGCTGTTTTTT; CDR3 protein: CASSMTGWSVGELFF
V gene: TRBV6-1; J gene: TRBJ1-6; clone size: NA; D gene: TRBD1; CDR3 DNA: TGTGCCATCCTAACCCTGACAGGGTGGAATTCACCCCTCCACTTT; CDR3 protein: CAILTLTGWNSPLHF
V gene: TRBV28; J gene: TRBJ2-7; clone size: NA; D gene: NA; CDR3 DNA: TGTGCCATCCAGAAGGGAATTTACGAGCAGTACTTC; CDR3 protein: CAIQKGIYEQYF
V gene: TRBV28; J gene: TRBJ2-3; clone size: NA; D gene: NA; CDR3 DNA: TGTGCCAGCAGTCCCGATTGGGGGGGCCGAGCAGATACGCAGTATTTT; CDR3 protein: CASSPDWGGRADTQYF
V gene: TRBV6-1; J gene: TRBJ2-1; clone size: few; D gene: TRBD2; CDR3 DNA: TGTGCCAGCAGTGAAATCGGCGGGAGGGCCGTAAGTGCGCAGTTCTTC; CDR3 protein: CASSEIGGRAVSAQFF
V gene: TRBV6-1; J gene: TRBJ2-2; clone size: NA; D gene: TRBD1; CDR3 DNA: TGTGCCAGCACAATTCTACAGGGGAGCGGGGAGCTGTTTTTT; CDR3 protein: CASTILQGSGELFF
V gene: TRBV3-1; J gene: TRBJ1-5; clone size: NA; D gene: NA; CDR3 DNA: TGTGCCAGCAGCCAAAATTCCCAGGGGAATCAGCCCCAGCATTTT; CDR3 protein: CASSQNSQGNQPQHF
V gene: TRBV20-1; J gene: TRBJ2-5; clone size: few; D gene: TRBD1; CDR3 DNA: TGCAGTGCTATCGCGCCGACAGGGTGGATGCTTGAGACCCAGTACTTC; CDR3 protein: CSAIAPTGWMLETQYF
V gene: TRBV5-1; J gene: TRBJ1-4; clone size: few; D gene: NA; CDR3 DNA: TGCGCCAGCTCGGCCAGGGGTAACCATAATGAAAAACTGTTTTTT; CDR3 protein: CASSARGNHNEKLFF